This TCR beta chain was sequenced in a study of blood T cell repertoires in COVID-19. Study-wide background: Collection of acute and convalescent COVID-19 samples took place in the United States, Italy and Spain. The cDNA or gDNA used as material had been derived from T cells, B-cell-depleted T cells, or PBMCs.

In regard to this clone: The same CDR3 arises from other DNA sequences in this sample as well.

The CDR3 covers 14 residues. V lost 6 bases and J 4 bases, leaving 14 bases between the germline ends. CDR1 is KGHSH, CDR2 LQKENI, per germline. Study processing details: Amplification of reference gene primers was used by the study to estimate nucleated cell counts. Assay: immunoSEQ multiplex PCR; the TCRdb copy retains only in-frame clones and omits some. V and J calls and clone size are those listed in that table; D and trimming were worked out from the DNA. Among more than 150,000 clones listed, 80% to 90% were seen once. The V gene is TRBV18, the J gene TRBJ2-3; D gene unclear. The origin of this receptor is a man in his 60s with acute or convalescent COVID-19. Source material: peripheral blood. The CDR3: CASSPGLAADTQYF. The DNA for the CDR3 is TGTGCCAGCTCCCCTGGATTAGCCGCAGATACGCAGTATTTT.